The 23 T cell receptor beta chains below all came from one sample that was sequenced in a study of blood T cell repertoires in COVID-19. Measured with immunoSEQ multiplex PCR; TCRdb has only the in-frame clones, and not every one. The sample holds about 59,000 clones, almost 80% seen once. The sequencing sample was made of peripheral blood. All receptors derive from a man aged 55 to 70 with acute or convalescent COVID-19.

CDR3 loop: CASSVSRNTEAFF. The CDR3 DNA is TGTGCCAGCAGCGTTAGTAGGAACACTGAAGCTTTCTTT. The chain recombines TRBV14 with TRBJ1-1, with unresolved D. Germline CDR1 reads SGHDN; CDR2 reads FVKESK. Trimming removed 5 bases at V and 1 base at J, with 8 bases between. The CDR3 contains 13 residues.

The CDR3 is CASSYSPVSSYEQYF. Here the CDR3 DNA reads TGTGCCAGCAGTTACTCTCCGGTGAGCTCCTACGAGCAGTACTTC. The chain recombines TRBV6-5 with TRBJ2-7; no clear D. The CDR3 is 15 amino acids. Trimming cost V 0 bases and J 0 bases, with 9 bases left between them. Germline CDR1 and CDR2: MNHEY and SVGAGI.

The gene calls are TRBV29-1 and TRBJ1-2, with D hard to call. V was clipped by 1 base and J by 7 bases, with 19 bases between them. This CDR3 contains 15 residues. Germline CDR1 reads SQVTM; CDR2 reads ANQGSEA. The CDR3 DNA follows: TGCAGCGTTGAAGGGTGGGAAGGAATCCGGGGTGGCTACACCTTC. This sequence encodes CSVEGWEGIRGGYTF.

The V and J genes are TRBV12-5 and TRBJ1-1, with TRBD1 identical over 8 bases. The CDR3 sequence is 15 residues long. In germline, CDR1 is LGHNT, CDR2 FRNRAP. Losses at the gene ends were 2 bases for V and 5 bases for J; bases not matched to a gene: 7. The CDR3 DNA reads as TGTGCTAGTGGTTTGAATCAGGGGGCTCGGACTGAAGCTTTCTTT. Translating gives CASGLNQGARTEAFF.

J is TRBJ2-5 and V is TRBV6-5; D is possibly TRBD1 (5 bases). The V and J ends lost 7 bases and 2 bases respectively, with 11 bases between them. In germline, CDR1 is MNHEY, CDR2 SVGAGI. CDR3 size: 13 residues. CDR3 nucleotide sequence: TGTGCCAGCAAAATAACAGGTCAAGAGACCCAGTACTTC. Amino acids: CASKITGQETQYF.

The chain is built from TRBV29-1 and TRBJ1-1, with D unresolved. With 7 bases removed from V and 4 bases from J, the gap between germline ends came to 7 bases. Germline V gene data show CDR1 as SQVTM and CDR2 as ANQGSEA. This CDR3 is 10 amino acids long. DNA for the CDR3: TGCAGCGCCGGTTCCACTGAAGCTTTCTTT. Translated: CSAGSTEAFF. The whole variable domain, filled in from reference TRBV29-1 and TRBJ1-1, reads SAVISQKPSRDICQRGTSLTIQCQVDSQVTMMFWYRQQPGQSLTLIATANQGSEATYESGFVIDKFPISRPNLTFSTLTVSNMSPEDSSIYLCSAGSTEAFFGQGTRLTVV.

The V and J genes are TRBV5-1 and TRBJ1-3, with a weak D call TRBD1 (5 bases). The V end was cut by 0 bases, the J end by 0 bases, with 10 bases between. The CDR3 covers 16 residues. Germline V CDR1 and CDR2: SGHRS, YFSETQ. Here the CDR3 reads CASSLGQGNSGNTIYF. The CDR3 DNA is TGCGCCAGCAGCTTGGGCCAGGGAAACTCTGGAAACACCATATATTTT.

The chain links TRBV5-1 to TRBJ2-1; maybe TRBD2 (6 bases). The ends were cut back, 0 bases at V and 3 bases at J, with 7 bases in the middle. CDR1 SGHRS and CDR2 YFSETQ come from the germline V gene. The CDR3 totals 14 residues. The DNA for the CDR3 is TGCGCCAGCAGCTTGGAGGAGGGCTACAATGAGCAGTTCTTC. This sequence encodes CASSLEEGYNEQFF.

The genes are TRBV7-3 and TRBJ1-1; D gene unclear. The CDR3 is 12 amino acids. Germline CDR1 reads SGHTA; CDR2 reads FQGTGA. The ends were cut back, 7 bases at V and 8 bases at J, with 14 bases in the middle. The CDR3 here is CASTEGGREAFF. CDR3 nucleotides: TGTGCCAGCACGGAGGGCGGGAGGGAAGCTTTCTTT.

The chain is built from TRBV15 and TRBJ1-5; a possible D gene is TRBD1 (5 bases). Germline assignment: CDR1 LNHNV and CDR2 YYDKDF (reference sequence). Trimming took off 2 bases at V and 7 bases at J, with 12 bases between the two ends. The CDR3 consists of 14 residues. CDR3 residues: CATSRSRTLQPQHF. The CDR3 DNA is TGTGCCACCAGCAGATCACGGACACTGCAGCCCCAGCATTTT.

This clone was recorded only once. J is TRBJ2-3 and V is TRBV9, with D unclear. Deletions cut 4 bases from V and 6 bases from J, with 12 bases between. The CDR3 has 13 amino acids. CDR1 is SGDLS, CDR2 YYNGEE, per germline. CDR3 residues: CASSPQVSDTQYF. The DNA of the CDR3 is TGTGCCAGCAGCCCCCAGGTCTCCGATACGCAGTATTTT.

The chain combines TRBV14 with TRBJ1-5; 7 bases align to TRBD1. Trimming removed 5 bases from V and 6 bases from J; junction bases left unmatched: 4. CDR1 and CDR2 (germline): SGHDN, FVKESK. The CDR3 runs to 13 residues. The CDR3 sequence: CASSDRVGQPQHF. The CDR3 DNA sequence: TGTGCCAGCAGCGACAGGGTAGGTCAGCCCCAGCATTTT.

V is TRBV5-1 and J is TRBJ2-3, with a weak D call TRBD2 (6 bases). This CDR3 spans 14 amino acids. Trimming took off 4 bases at V and 6 bases at J, with 15 bases between the two ends. Germline CDR1 is SGHRS and CDR2 is YFSETQ. CDR3 residues: CASSPGLAMDTQYF. As DNA, the CDR3 is TGCGCCAGCAGCCCTGGCCTAGCGATGGATACGCAGTATTTT. The variable domain in full, completed from reference TRBV5-1 and TRBJ2-3, reads KAGVTQTPRYLIKTRGQQVTLSCSPISGHRSVSWYQQTPGQGLQFLFEYFSETQRNKGNFPGRFSGRQFSNSRSEMNVSTLELGDSALYLCASSPGLAMDTQYFGPGTRLTVL.

J is TRBJ2-7 and V is TRBV7-8; 11 positions agree with TRBD2. The germline V gene encodes CDR1 SGHVS and CDR2 FQNEAQ. The CDR3 consists of 18 residues. After removal of 5 bases from V and 7 bases from J, the junction contained 19 bases not matched to a gene. Here the CDR3 reads CASSLLANSGGEAEEQYF. The CDR3 DNA reads TGTGCCAGCAGCCTATTAGCTAATAGCGGGGGGGAGGCTGAGGAGCAGTACTTC.

This chain links TRBV5-1 with TRBJ2-3; maybe TRBD2 (6 bases). Trimming removed 4 bases at V and 3 bases at J, with 12 bases between. The CDR3 runs to 14 residues. In germline, CDR1 is SGHRS, CDR2 YFSETQ. The CDR3 DNA follows: TGCGCCAGCAGCCGGGACTCCGGGACAGATACGCAGTATTTT. This sequence encodes CASSRDSGTDTQYF.

CDR3 nucleotides: TGTGCCAGCGCGTCCCGCTCCTACAATGAGCAGTTCTTC. Translation: CASASRSYNEQFF. The V call is TRBV2, the J call TRBJ2-1; D uncertain. The CDR3 has 13 amino acids. CDR1 SNHLY and CDR2 FYNNEI come from the germline V gene. Trimming took off 8 bases at V and 0 bases at J, with 8 bases between the two ends. The full variable domain, in which reference TRBV2 and TRBJ2-1 provide the parts outside the CDR3, is EPEVTQTPSHQVTQMGQEVILRCVPISNHLYFYWYRQILGQKVEFLVSFYNNEISEKSEIFDDQFSVERPDGSNFTLKIRSTKLEDSAMYFCASASRSYNEQFFGPGTRLTVL.

The rearrangement uses TRBV2 and TRBJ1-1; no clear D. Germline V CDR1 and CDR2: SNHLY, FYNNEI. Trimming stripped 3 bases from V and 6 bases from J, with 14 bases between. This CDR3 has 14 residues. For the CDR3, the DNA is TGTGCCAGCAGTGATCCCGCGTCTATAGCTGAAGCTTTCTTT. Encoded protein: CASSDPASIAEAFF. The variable domain in full, completed from reference TRBV2 and TRBJ1-1, reads EPEVTQTPSHQVTQMGQEVILRCVPISNHLYFYWYRQILGQKVEFLVSFYNNEISEKSEIFDDQFSVERPDGSNFTLKIRSTKLEDSAMYFCASSDPASIAEAFFGQGTRLTVV.

The rearrangement joins TRBV27 to TRBJ2-2; 11 bases align to TRBD1. Per the germline V gene, CDR1 is MNHEY and CDR2 is SMNVEV (reference sequence). This CDR3 has 16 residues. With 3 bases clipped from V and 6 bases from J, the junction kept 6 bases outside the gene matches. The CDR3 DNA is TGTGCCAGCAGTTTCCTCGGGACAGGGGGTGCCGGGGAGCTGTTTTTT. Amino acid sequence: CASSFLGTGGAGELFF.

The chain links TRBV4-2 to TRBJ1-5, with TRBD1 matching over 8 bases. This CDR3 contains 16 residues. Germline trimming cut 0 bases from V and 3 bases from J; bases unmatched to any gene: 4. Looked up from germline, CDR1 is LGHNA and CDR2 is YNFKEQ. CDR3 amino acids: CASSQDLGQDNQPQHF. The CDR3 DNA follows: TGTGCCAGCAGCCAAGATTTGGGACAGGACAATCAGCCCCAGCATTTT.

V is TRBV6-1 and J is TRBJ2-3, with 11 bases fitting TRBD2. The CDR3 extends over 18 amino acids. Trimming removed 1 base from V and 3 bases from J; junction bases left unmatched: 9. CDR1 is MNHNS and CDR2 is SASEGT in the germline V gene. The CDR3 loop is CASSEGLLAGVSTDTQYF. The CDR3 coding sequence is TGTGCCAGCAGTGAAGGCCTACTAGCGGGGGTTAGTACAGATACGCAGTATTTT.

V gene TRBV7-9 combines with J gene TRBJ2-7; 10 nucleotides align to TRBD1. J gave up 6 bases and V 1 base, and 12 bases lay outside the gene matches. Germline assignment: CDR1 SEHNR and CDR2 FQNEAQ (reference sequence). The CDR3 runs to 17 residues. CDR3 DNA: TGTGCCAGCAGCTTAGTAGGGAGAGGGACAGGGGATTCCGAGCAGTACTTC. Protein sequence: CASSLVGRGTGDSEQYF. Drawing the rest from reference TRBV7-9 and TRBJ2-7, the complete variable domain is DTGVSQNPRHKITKRGQNVTFRCDPISEHNRLYWYRQTLGQGPEFLTYFQNEAQLEKSRLLSDRFSAERPKGSFSTLEIQRTEQGDSAMYLCASSLVGRGTGDSEQYFGPGTRLTVT.

This chain joins TRBV7-9 and TRBJ2-1; 11 nucleotides align to TRBD2. V gave up 4 bases and J gave up 4 bases; unmatched junction bases: 9. CDR1 and CDR2 from the germline V gene are SEHNR and FQNEAQ (reference sequence). The CDR3 runs 17 residues. The CDR3 DNA is TGTGCCAGCAGCTCCCGTAGCGGGGGGGCGGAGTACAATGAGCAGTTCTTC. This codes for CASSSRSGGAEYNEQFF.

This clone was counted between two and nine times. The chain links TRBV25-1 to TRBJ2-3; possible D gene TRBD1, 5 bases. The CDR3 spans 13 residues. CDR1 and CDR2 from the germline V gene are MGHDK and SYGVNS. Trimming stripped 4 bases from V and 4 bases from J, with 9 bases between. The CDR3 region is CASSVRAADTQYF. CDR3 nucleotide sequence: TGTGCCAGCAGTGTCAGGGCGGCAGATACGCAGTATTTT.